This TCR beta chain comes out of a study of T cells after yellow fever vaccination. TCRdb ran MiXCR on the 5' RACE reads and lists one entry per CDR3 protein. The sample has around 200,000 distinct CDR3 sequences, approximately 11% seen once. In regard to this clonotype: The antigen is unknown.

Broader study findings: Weaker, the secondary response peaked sooner, at day 5 versus 15.

The clonotype was recovered from a man between 18 and 29 years old who received the YFV17D yellow fever vaccine. Specimen: CD8+ T cells sorted from PBMCs, collected 15 days after the yellow fever booster vaccination.

CDR3 sequence (DNA): TGCAGCGTTTCCGGCGTATCCCAAGAGACCCAGTACTTC. Protein sequence: CSVSGVSQETQYF. V gene TRBV29-1 combines with J gene TRBJ2-5; D is unclear. V was cut by 5 bases and J by 1 base, with 11 bases left in between. This CDR3 contains 13 residues. Germline V CDR1 and CDR2: SQVTM, ANQGSEA.